The clone carrying this TCR beta chain was counted only a few times. This entry belongs to a study of T-cell memory formation after mild COVID-19. As for the study in general: There were largely donor-specific TCR clusters.

V lost 1 base to trimming and J lost 4 bases; unmatched junction nucleotides: 3. CDR1 and CDR2 (germline): MGHRA, YSYEKL. This CDR3 comprises 14 residues. After 5'RACE with constant-segment primers, TCR alpha and TCR beta cDNA libraries carrying sample barcodes and UMIs were obtained. TCRdb reanalysed the 5' RACE reads using MiXCR and keeps one entry per CDR3 protein. The sample holds around 320,000 distinct CDR3 sequences; 13% to 15% are singletons and the top ten take 21%. The sequence derives from a man aged 18 to 29 who had mild COVID-19 (a few samples of this study predate the infection). Cell type and time point are not known. The V gene is TRBV4-1, the J gene TRBJ2-5, with 7 bases fitting TRBD1. The specimen sequenced was PBMCs or a T cell subset sorted from them (not recorded which). In nucleotides, the CDR3 is TGCGCCAGCAGCCAAGGGGACAGAAGAGAGACCCAGTACTTC. Translating it yields CASSQGDRRETQYF.